The entry below describes one T cell receptor beta chain. From the RT-PCR reads, TCRdb called clonotypes with MiXCR, one entry per CDR3 protein. In the table there are about 4,200 distinct CDR3 sequences, around a third of which are singletons. The V end lost 5 bases, the J end lost 1 base, and 8 bases lay between the germline ends. CDR1 is MNHEY and CDR2 is SVGAGI in the germline V gene. This CDR3 has 13 amino acids. This sequence was found in a female donor with primary Sjogren's syndrome. Sequenced material: memory CD4+ T cells from salivary gland. The chain couples TRBV6-5 to TRBJ1-1; D unclear. CDR3 in amino acids: CASSADKNTEAFF. For the CDR3, the DNA is TGTGCCAGCAGTGCCGACAAGAACACTGAAGCTTTCTTT.